Given below is one T cell receptor beta chain in context. This sample was taken from a study of control samples from healthy donors and cancer patients. Libraries were prepared by immunoSEQ multiplex PCR; TCRdb keeps only in-frame clonotypes and omits some of them. This sample has about 58,000 clones, with roughly 86% found just once. V was pared by 6 bases and J by 8 bases, with 6 bases of the junction left unmatched. This CDR3 has 14 amino acids. Germline V gene sequence: CDR1 SEHNR, CDR2 FQNEAQ (reference sequence). The rearrangement links TRBV7-9 to TRBJ1-6; TRBD1 agrees at 8 bases. Sequenced input: PBMCs. The TCR originated in a woman in her sixties with lung cancer. The CDR3 region has the DNA TGTGCCAGCAGTGAGCAGGGGGCTGATTCACCCCTCCACTTT. It specifies CASSEQGADSPLHF.